These 21 T cell receptor beta chains came from one sample sequenced in a study of CD8 T cells in Susac syndrome. Random hexamers were used to reverse transcribe an amount of roughly 0.5 to 1 ug RNA. TCRdb re-analysed the immunoSEQ multiplex PCR reads in MiXCR, keeping a single row per CDR3 protein. Here the sample spans 200,000 to 300,000 distinct CDR3 sequences, around 93% being singletons. Sequencing was performed on CD4+ T cells from PBMCs. The origin of the receptors is a human donor with multiple sclerosis.

The chain recombines TRBV20-1 with TRBJ2-1; 9 nucleotides match TRBD2. CDR3 length: 15 residues. Germline V gene data show CDR1 as DFQATT and CDR2 as SNEGSKA (reference sequence). The V gene end was trimmed by 6 bases and the J gene end by 4 bases; junction bases not matched to a gene: 10. CDR3 DNA: TGCAGTGCGGGCGTTGGAGCGGGGGGTTACAATGAGCAGTTCTTC. Translated: CSAGVGAGGYNEQFF.

V usage is TRBV4-2 and J usage is TRBJ1-4, with 7 positions matching TRBD1. This CDR3 has 15 residues. J gave up 7 bases and V 2 bases, and 7 bases lay outside the gene matches. Germline-derived CDR1 and CDR2 are LGHNA and YNFKEQ. The CDR3 region is CASSQNRGGSEKLFF. The CDR3 region has the DNA TGTGCCAGCAGCCAAAACAGGGGAGGAAGTGAAAAACTGTTTTTT.

This sequence joins TRBV30 and TRBJ2-5; 7 bases are a match to TRBD2. The germline V gene has CDR1 GTSNPN and CDR2 SVGIG (reference sequence). The CDR3 has 15 amino acids. The V and J ends lost 1 base and 5 bases, in that order; junction bases with no gene match: 10. This CDR3 reads CAWSDIRDYKETQYF. The CDR3 coding sequence is TGTGCCTGGAGTGACATACGGGACTACAAGGAGACCCAGTACTTC.

This rearrangement joins TRBV5-6 to TRBJ2-3, with D unresolved. CDR3 length: 15 amino acids. V dropped 4 bases and J dropped 1 base, with 13 bases sitting between them. The germline CDR1 and CDR2 sequences are SGHDT and YYEEEE. CDR3 loop: CASSPPGFGTDTQYF. In nucleotides, the CDR3 is TGTGCCAGCAGCCCCCCTGGCTTTGGCACAGATACGCAGTATTTT.

Regarding this clonotype: At one boundary the junction diverges from the germline segment, which might be a read error. CDR3 nucleotides: TGTGCCAGTAGTATTGCAGGAGTCGATTCACCCCTCCATTTT. Encoded protein: CASSIAGVDSPLHF. V gene TRBV19 combines with J gene TRBJ1-6; no clear D gene. This CDR3 has 14 amino acids. Germline V gene sequence: CDR1 LNHDA, CDR2 SQIVND (reference sequence).

This clonotype was observed a single time. V and J are TRBV20-1 and TRBJ2-7; 9 bases match TRBD2. This CDR3 region has 14 residues. Trimming at V came to 1 base and at J to 1 base, leaving 2 bases not matched to a gene. CDR1 and CDR2 (germline): DFQATT, SNEGSKA (reference sequence). This chain's CDR3 is CSARGLAGSYEQYF. The CDR3 nucleotides are TGCAGTGCTAGAGGGCTAGCGGGGTCCTACGAGCAGTACTTC.

This sequence joins TRBV29-1 and TRBJ2-7; 9 bases map to TRBD1. Germline V gene data show CDR1 as SQVTM and CDR2 as ANQGSEA. V was clipped by 8 bases and J by 2 bases; unmatched bases: 4. The CDR3 loop spans 12 amino acids. The DNA of the CDR3 is TGCAGCATTGGACAGGGGCCCTACGAGCAGTACTTC. It encodes CSIGQGPYEQYF.

The rearrangement links TRBV10-3 to TRBJ1-1, with 9 positions matching TRBD1. Germline trimming cut 6 bases from V and 7 bases from J; bases unmatched to any gene: 9. Germline-derived CDR1 and CDR2 are ENHRY and SYGVKD. The CDR3 extends over 14 amino acids. DNA of the CDR3: TGTGCCATCAGCTGGGACAGGGAGGCGAATGAAGCTTTCTTT. Amino acids: CAISWDREANEAFF.

The genes are TRBV7-2 and TRBJ1-4; D remains ambiguous. V lost 5 bases and J lost 4, with 8 bases in between. Germline CDR1 and CDR2: SGHTA and FQGNSA. This CDR3 is built from 13 residues. The CDR3 loop reads CASSRGVNEKLFF. Here the CDR3 DNA reads TGTGCCAGCAGCCGAGGAGTTAATGAAAAACTGTTTTTT.

This chain connects TRBV30 to TRBJ2-3; 10 bases are a match to TRBD2. The V segment lost 1 base and the J segment 5 bases; nucleotides outside the gene matches: 0. The CDR3 runs 13 residues. Germline V CDR1 and CDR2: GTSNPN, SVGIG (reference sequence). CDR3 in amino acids: CAWSGLAGDTQYF. Written as DNA, the CDR3 is TGTGCCTGGAGTGGACTAGCGGGAGATACGCAGTATTTT.

The chain couples TRBV29-1 to TRBJ2-6; 7 nucleotides line up with TRBD1. Trimming removed 4 bases from V and 4 bases from J; junction bases left unmatched: 4. The CDR3 contains 14 residues. Germline V gene sequence: CDR1 SQVTM, CDR2 ANQGSEA. The CDR3 region is CSVAGTAGANVLTF. CDR3 DNA sequence: TGCAGCGTTGCCGGGACAGCCGGGGCCAACGTCCTGACTTTC.

The chain combines TRBV12-3 or TRBV12-4 with TRBJ1-1, with a weak D call TRBD1 (5 bases). CDR3 length: 10 residues. Trimming removed 7 bases at V and 6 bases at J, with 6 bases between. CDR3 DNA sequence: TGTGCCAGCATGGGGGCTGAAGCTTTCTTT. Its translation is CASMGAEAFF.

The chain combines TRBV3-1 with TRBJ1-5, with a possible D match to TRBD1 (6 bases). Germline CDR1 LGHDT, CDR2 YNNKEL (reference sequence). The CDR3 has 15 amino acids. With 4 bases removed from V and 0 bases from J, the gap between germline ends came to 10 bases. The CDR3 nucleotides are TGTGCCAGCAGCCCTACAGGGAATAGCAATCAGCCCCAGCATTTT. Translation gives CASSPTGNSNQPQHF.

The chain employs TRBV29-1 and TRBJ1-4; D not resolved. Trimming removed 0 bases at V and 10 bases at J, with 15 bases between. This CDR3 has 14 residues. Germline V gives CDR1 SQVTM, CDR2 ANQGSEA. The CDR3 is CSVEEPRIRGKLFF. The CDR3 bases are TGCAGCGTTGAAGAACCGCGGATTCGGGGAAAACTGTTTTTT.

This chain links TRBV5-4 with TRBJ2-3; TRBD2 might be the D (5 bases). V shed 4 bases and J shed 5 bases, with 8 bases lying between them. Germline CDR1 reads SGHNT; CDR2 reads YYREEE (reference sequence). The CDR3 sequence is 12 residues long. The CDR3 sequence is CASSPEVDTQYF. CDR3 sequence (DNA): TGTGCCAGCAGCCCGGAGGTAGATACGCAGTATTTT.

The chain joins TRBV28 to TRBJ2-3; D gene ambiguous. V was trimmed by 6 bases and J by 0 bases, leaving 7 bases between them. Germline V lookup: CDR1 MDHEN, CDR2 SYDVKM. This CDR3 region has 13 residues. For the CDR3, the DNA is TGTGCCAGCAGGGCGGCTAGCACAGATACGCAGTATTTT. Its protein is CASRAASTDTQYF.

The CDR3 region is CASSPRDRTYYGYTF. The CDR3 DNA sequence: TGTGCCAGCAGCCCCCGGGACCGTACTTACTATGGCTACACCTTC. The genes are TRBV11-2 and TRBJ1-2; possible D gene TRBD1, 5 bases. Germline V gene sequence: CDR1 SGHAT, CDR2 FQNNGV. The CDR3 runs to 15 residues. V was pared by 5 bases and J by 3 bases, with 16 bases between.

The chain links TRBV6-5 to TRBJ1-3; D ambiguous. CDR3 size: 13 residues. Germline V gene sequence: CDR1 MNHEY, CDR2 SVGAGI. V lost 7 bases to trimming and J lost 2 bases, with 9 bases between them. CDR3 DNA sequence: TGTGCCAGCACAGACCTTCCTGGAAACACCATATATTTT. It specifies CASTDLPGNTIYF.

The chain joins TRBV20-1 to TRBJ2-1; D not certain. Between the trimmed V and J ends, which lost 3 bases and 9 bases, there was a span of 18 bases. The V gene's germline CDR1 is DFQATT and CDR2 SNEGSKA (reference sequence). The CDR3 covers 14 residues. CDR3 in amino acids: CSASKGLLAPEQFF. In DNA, the CDR3 is TGCAGTGCTAGTAAGGGATTGCTGGCGCCTGAGCAGTTCTTC.

The V and J genes are TRBV5-4 and TRBJ2-5; D is perhaps TRBD1 (5 bases). CDR3 size: 14 residues. V dropped 5 bases and J dropped 0 bases, with 11 bases sitting between them. The germline CDR1 and CDR2 sequences are SGHNT and YYREEE (reference sequence). In DNA, the CDR3 is TGTGCCAGCAGTCCTGACAGTTACCAAGAGACCCAGTACTTC. The encoded protein is CASSPDSYQETQYF.

This sequence joins TRBV28 and TRBJ2-7; a weak D match, TRBD2 (6 bases). The CDR3 extends over 13 amino acids. Germline V CDR1 and CDR2: MDHEN, SYDVKM. V lost 3 bases and J 9 bases, leaving 15 bases between the germline ends. CDR3 sequence reads: CASSFSAGIGQYF. CDR3 bases: TGTGCCAGCAGTTTCTCCGCGGGAATCGGGCAGTACTTC.